The present T cell receptor beta chain was sequenced within a study of Graves' ophthalmopathy and Graves' hyperthyroidism. Study outcomes and limitations: Distinction of ophthalmopathy from stable hyperthyroidism by a 13-signature model reached approximately 90% sensitivity and 75% to 83% specificity.

This clonotype showed up many times. Its specificity is not known. PBMCs had their origin in fresh peripheral blood (approximately 9.9 ml). The authors amplified TCR beta CDR3 regions, and they did so from RNA transcripts for repertoire sequencing. Investigators did first-round RT-PCR with HTBI primers, then second-round multiplex PCR. Each CDR3 protein is one row after TCRdb ran MiXCR on the multiplex PCR reads. The sample records 200,000 to 250,000 distinct CDR3 sequences, roughly 21% being singletons. This receptor was taken from a woman aged 45-60 years with Graves' ophthalmopathy. The sequenced material came from peripheral blood.

The CDR3 bases are TGTGCCAGCAGCCACACTAGCGGCTACGAGCAGTACTTC. This codes for CASSHTSGYEQYF. V is TRBV7-2 and J is TRBJ2-7; TRBD2 agrees at 8 bases. This CDR3 has 13 residues. Per the germline V gene, CDR1 is SGHTA and CDR2 is FQGNSA. V lost 5 bases and J lost 3; bases outside the gene matches: 3.